The clone carrying this T cell receptor beta chain was detected once. The antigen is undetermined. Primed by a sample-barcoded 5' primer and a J-beta primer mix, a second PCR proceeded for about 6 to 12 cycles. TCRdb reanalysed the 5' RACE reads using MiXCR and keeps one entry per CDR3 protein. Among more than 1,000,000 distinct CDR3 sequences listed, less than 25% were seen once. This entry belongs to a study of blood T cells in healthy people across ages. Study-level findings and limits: Diversity was higher, and naive CD4+ cells more numerous, in long-lived donors than in aged donors.

This CDR3 region has 15 residues. The V gene lost 6 bases and the J gene lost 5 bases, with 17 bases spanning the gap. Germline V gene sequence: CDR1 MNHEY, CDR2 SVGAGI. The sample was also linked to a second study, of T cells of mothers and their children. That investigation notes: The donor cohort consisted of three healthy Caucasian mothers and their six children. The M1S primer of the second PCR added sample barcodes and 2-4 random nucleotides. Thymic selection molds TCR recombination output in much the same way for related pairs as for unrelated pairs.

The source is a girl aged 2 to 10 in good health. The sequencing input was blood. The J gene is TRBJ1-5, the V gene TRBV6-5, with D maybe TRBD1 (6 bases). CDR3 region: CASRRRQVADQPQHF. The CDR3 region has the DNA TGTGCCAGCAGGAGGAGACAGGTTGCTGATCAGCCCCAGCATTTT.